This passage covers 29 T cell receptor beta chains from one sample sequenced in a study of blood T cell repertoires in COVID-19. The repertoire was sequenced with immunoSEQ multiplex PCR; TCRdb's copy has only in-frame clones and lacks some. This sample yields 150,000 to 200,000 clones, of which approximately 88% are seen a single time; 10% to 15% belongs to the top ten. The sequencing sample was made of PBMCs or T cells enriched from blood (not recorded which). Receptors were obtained from a woman in her sixties or seventies who had recovered from COVID-19.

In this sample, this clone turned up a few times. The J gene is TRBJ2-2, the V gene TRBV9; TRBD2 matches 9 bases. V was clipped by 0 bases and J by 4 bases; unmatched bases: 4. From germline, CDR1 is SGDLS and CDR2 YYNGEE. This CDR3 is built from 16 residues. The CDR3 here is CASSVGASGATGELFF. The CDR3 nucleotides are TGTGCCAGCAGCGTAGGGGCTAGCGGGGCCACCGGGGAGCTGTTTTTT.

This chain joins TRBV9 and TRBJ2-3; tentatively, D is TRBD1 (6 bases). The CDR3 has 14 residues. CDR1 is SGDLS and CDR2 is YYNGEE in the germline V gene. Trimming removed 3 bases at V and 2 bases at J, with 10 bases between. As DNA, the CDR3 is TGTGCCAGCAGCGAGGGACACACCACAGATACGCAGTATTTT. Its translation is CASSEGHTTDTQYF.

This clone came up once. The chain couples TRBV10-3 to TRBJ2-3; 9 bases fit TRBD1. This CDR3 is built from 15 residues. V lost 8 bases and J lost 5; bases outside the gene matches: 11. Germline CDR1 is ENHRY and CDR2 is SYGVKD. CDR3 coding DNA: TGTGCCATCGCCCAGGGACAGGGCGGTGGAGATACGCAGTATTTT. It encodes CAIAQGQGGGDTQYF.

V gene TRBV28 combines with J gene TRBJ1-4; D is ambiguous. This CDR3 region has 13 residues. Deletions cut 2 bases from V and 8 bases from J, with 9 bases between. CDR1 and CDR2 (germline): MDHEN, SYDVKM. This CDR3 reads CASSLKPEEKLFF. DNA for the CDR3: TGTGCCAGCAGTTTAAAACCCGAGGAAAAACTGTTTTTT. Full variable domain (remainder filled in from reference TRBV28 and TRBJ1-4): DVKVTQSSRYLVKRTGEKVFLECVQDMDHENMFWYRQDPGLGLRLIYFSYDVKMKEKGDIPEGYSVSREKKERFSLILESASTNQTSMYLCASSLKPEEKLFFGSGTQLSVL.

The J gene is TRBJ1-1, the V gene TRBV4-1; no definite D call. The V and J ends lost 4 bases and 4 bases respectively, with 22 bases between them. Germline CDR1 MGHRA, CDR2 YSYEKL. This CDR3 comprises 17 residues. The CDR3 DNA reads TGCGCCAGCAGCCTTCACAGATATCGGGTACGGGGCACTGAAGCTTTCTTT. Its translation: CASSLHRYRVRGTEAFF.

On this clone: This sample also contains other DNA sequences that code for the same CDR3. The J gene is TRBJ1-3, the V gene TRBV2; D uncertain. CDR1 SNHLY and CDR2 FYNNEI come from the germline V gene. The CDR3 is made up of 14 amino acids. The germline V and J ends were trimmed by 3 bases and 0 bases, with 6 bases remaining between them. The CDR3 is CASSDGGSGNTIYF. CDR3 nucleotides: TGTGCCAGCAGTGATGGCGGCTCTGGAAACACCATATATTTT.

This chain uses TRBV7-2 with TRBJ2-7, with a possible D match to TRBD2 (5 bases). The germline CDR1 and CDR2 sequences are SGHTA and FQGNSA. The CDR3 is made up of 16 amino acids. V lost 5 bases and J 7 bases, leaving 24 bases between the germline ends. The CDR3 DNA sequence: TGTGCCAGCAGCCCCAGGAGGAATATAAGGGTTCGGGAGCAGTACTTC. Translated, it gives CASSPRRNIRVREQYF.

The chain is built from TRBV6-5 and TRBJ2-7; 9 nucleotides agree with TRBD2. J lost 5 bases, V lost 7 bases, and 6 bases had no gene match. The CDR3 length is 13 residues. Germline-derived CDR1 and CDR2 are MNHEY and SVGAGI. CDR3 in DNA: TGTGCCAGCAAGACAGCGGGGGGCCACGAGCAGTACTTC. Its protein is CASKTAGGHEQYF.

This clone was detected only once. This chain links TRBV7-2 with TRBJ2-1, with unresolved D. This CDR3 has 15 amino acids. Germline V gene lookup returns CDR1 SGHTA and CDR2 FQGNSA. Trimming stripped 1 base from V and 0 bases from J, with 7 bases between. The CDR3 protein is CASSLDSGSYNEQFF. The CDR3 nucleotides are TGTGCCAGCAGCTTAGACAGTGGCTCCTACAATGAGCAGTTCTTC. Complete variable domain (other parts from reference TRBV7-2 and TRBJ2-1): GAGVSQSPSNKVTEKGKDVELRCDPISGHTALYWYRQSLGQGLEFLIYFQGNSAPDKSGLPSDRFSAERTGGSVSTLTIQRTQQEDSAVYLCASSLDSGSYNEQFFGPGTRLTVL.

Written as DNA, the CDR3 is TGCGCCAGCAGCTTTATGATCAGCGGGGGGGCACCCACCGGGGAGCTGTTTTTT. Its translation is CASSFMISGGAPTGELFF. The rearrangement uses TRBV5-1 and TRBJ2-2, with 10 bases matching TRBD2. CDR1 is SGHRS, CDR2 YFSETQ, per germline. The V gene end was trimmed by 2 bases and the J gene end by 4 bases; junction bases not matched to a gene: 11. This CDR3 has 18 amino acids.

The chain joins TRBV16 to TRBJ2-7; TRBD1 matches at 9 bases. Germline CDR1 KGHSY, CDR2 FQNENV. Losses at the gene ends were 3 bases for V and 3 bases for J; bases not matched to a gene: 3. The CDR3 totals 14 residues. CDR3 sequence: CASSQGTGYYEQYF. CDR3 bases: TGTGCCAGCAGCCAGGGGACAGGGTACTACGAGCAGTACTTC.

V and J are TRBV4-1 and TRBJ2-7, with 13 bases that match TRBD2. The V gene's germline CDR1 is MGHRA and CDR2 YSYEKL. V lost 1 base, J lost 3 bases, and 12 bases stayed unmatched. The CDR3 is 19 amino acids. The CDR3 loop is CASSQAWTSGSSILYEQYF. The CDR3 DNA reads as TGCGCCAGCAGCCAAGCATGGACTAGCGGGAGCTCTATTCTCTACGAGCAGTACTTC.

V gene TRBV5-8 combines with J gene TRBJ2-7, with D maybe TRBD1 (5 bases). Trimming shortened V by 6 bases and J by 5 bases, and 15 bases separated the two germline ends. There are 13 residues in the CDR3. In germline, CDR1 is SGHTS, CDR2 YDEGEE. For the CDR3, the DNA is TGTGCCAGCATCCGCAGGGATTCGGACGAGCAGTACTTC. This encodes CASIRRDSDEQYF.

The gene calls are TRBV6-5 and TRBJ1-2; TRBD1 might be the D (5 bases). Germline CDR1 is MNHEY and CDR2 is SVGAGI. V was cut by 6 bases and J by 8 bases, with 16 bases left in between. This CDR3 comprises 13 residues. In DNA, the CDR3 is TGTGCCAGCAGGCCCCCGGGACTGGCAGGCTACACCTTC. This sequence encodes CASRPPGLAGYTF.

The J gene is TRBJ2-7, the V gene TRBV7-9; tentatively, D is TRBD1 (6 bases). This CDR3 comprises 13 residues. Germline V lookup: CDR1 SEHNR, CDR2 FQNEAQ (reference sequence). The germline V and J ends were trimmed by 6 bases and 0 bases, with 9 bases remaining between them. CDR3 DNA: TGTGCCAGCAGGGGGGCGGCCTCCTACGAGCAGTACTTC. This translates into CASRGAASYEQYF.

This clone has just one count. The chain uses TRBV15 and TRBJ2-5, with D perhaps matching TRBD2 (5 bases). This CDR3 spans 15 amino acids. The V end lost 0 bases, the J end lost 5 bases, and 13 bases lay between the germline ends. Germline V gene lookup returns CDR1 LNHNV and CDR2 YYDKDF (reference sequence). The CDR3 here is CATSRDPREWETQYF. The DNA for the CDR3 is TGTGCCACCAGCAGAGATCCGAGGGAATGGGAGACCCAGTACTTC.

The chain combines TRBV4-1 with TRBJ1-2; 9 nucleotides agree with TRBD1. V dropped 5 bases and J dropped 4; count of bases not matched to a gene: 11. In germline, CDR1 is MGHRA, CDR2 YSYEKL. The CDR3 length is 16 residues. The CDR3 nucleotides are TGCGCCAGCAGCGCTCCAACCGGGACAGGGATCTATGGCTACACCTTC. Amino acid sequence: CASSAPTGTGIYGYTF.

The V call is TRBV16, the J call TRBJ2-7; tentatively, D is TRBD2 (6 bases). The J call may be in error: the DNA end matches TRBJ2-5 better. This CDR3 comprises 12 residues. From germline, CDR1 is KGHSY and CDR2 FQNENV. CDR3 residues: CASSQPEGTQYF. In DNA form, the CDR3 reads TGTGCCAGCAGCCAACCGGAGGGGACCCAGTACTTC.

The chain has TRBV11-2 and TRBJ2-1; TRBD2 agrees at 7 bases. The germline V gene has CDR1 SGHAT and CDR2 FQNNGV. The ends lost 5 bases at V and 11 bases at J; junction bases unmatched: 9. The CDR3 spans 13 residues. The CDR3 reads CASSPLAGAQQFF. The CDR3 region has the DNA TGTGCCAGCAGCCCTCTTGCGGGAGCCCAGCAGTTCTTC.

The chain couples TRBV2 to TRBJ2-7, with a tentative D call TRBD2 (6 bases). The length of the CDR3 is 13 residues. Trimming cost V 7 bases and J 4 bases, with 14 bases left between them. Looked up from germline, CDR1 is SNHLY and CDR2 is FYNNEI. The CDR3 here is CASKWLAIYEQYF. The CDR3 nucleotides read TGTGCCAGCAAATGGCTAGCGATTTACGAGCAGTACTTC.

The rearrangement links TRBV9 to TRBJ2-3, with D possibly matching TRBD2 (5 bases). Trimming took off 2 bases at V and 3 bases at J, with 19 bases between the two ends. CDR1 is SGDLS, CDR2 YYNGEE, per germline. The CDR3 length is 17 residues. CDR3 amino acids: CASSVFVGEFSTDTQYF. CDR3 DNA sequence: TGTGCCAGCAGCGTCTTCGTGGGAGAATTTTCGACAGATACGCAGTATTTT.

This clone has more than one count but fewer than ten. CDR3 bases: TGTGCCAGCAGCTCGGCAGGGGATGGAGAGGCCAAAAACATTCAGTACTTC. Protein sequence: CASSSAGDGEAKNIQYF. V gene TRBV11-2 combines with J gene TRBJ2-4; maybe TRBD1 (6 bases). The germline V and J ends were trimmed by 4 bases and 1 base, with 17 bases remaining between them. The V gene's germline CDR1 is SGHAT and CDR2 FQNNGV. The CDR3 spans 17 residues.

This sequence joins TRBV3-1 (or the pseudogene TRBV3-2) and TRBJ2-4, with unresolved D. The germline V gene encodes CDR1 LGHDT and CDR2 YNNKEL (reference sequence). There are 13 residues in the CDR3. V lost 1 base and J 9 bases, leaving 10 bases between the germline ends. In nucleotides, the CDR3 is TGTGCCAGCAGCCAAGGAGGATTGGGCATTCAGTACTTC. As protein: CASSQGGLGIQYF.

The chain has TRBV18 and TRBJ2-4; the D gene is possibly TRBD2 (6 bases). V gave up 1 base and J gave up 1 base, with 20 bases separating them. Germline CDR1 reads KGHSH; CDR2 reads LQKENI. The CDR3 has 19 residues. CDR3 sequence: CASSPLAWGGRGAKNIQYF. In DNA form, the CDR3 reads TGTGCCAGCTCACCACTGGCCTGGGGAGGCCGGGGGGCCAAAAACATTCAGTACTTC.

The J gene is TRBJ2-7, the V gene TRBV4-2; TRBD2 matches at 9 bases. The germline gives CDR1 LGHNA, CDR2 YNFKEQ. This CDR3 has 15 residues. J gave up 2 bases and V 0 bases, and 2 bases lay outside the gene matches. CDR3 loop: CASSQETSGTYEQYF. Here the CDR3 DNA reads TGTGCCAGCAGCCAAGAGACTAGCGGCACCTACGAGCAGTACTTC.

V and J are TRBV27 and TRBJ1-2; D uncertain. Trimming left V 6 bases short and J 10 bases short, with 18 bases between. The CDR3 runs 13 residues. Germline loops: CDR1 MNHEY, CDR2 SMNVEV (reference sequence). CDR3 loop: CASRKIDGFDYTF. The CDR3 DNA sequence: TGTGCCAGCAGGAAAATAGACGGGTTTGACTACACCTTC.

The J gene is TRBJ1-1, the V gene TRBV5-1; D uncertain. V lost 1 base and J lost 4, with 14 bases in between. This CDR3 contains 15 residues. The germline CDR1 and CDR2 sequences are SGHRS and YFSETQ. The CDR3 is CASSLKNSGSTEAFF. The CDR3 coding sequence is TGCGCCAGCAGCTTGAAGAATTCGGGGAGCACTGAAGCTTTCTTT.

This rearrangement joins TRBV3-1 (or the pseudogene TRBV3-2) to TRBJ2-1; 9 bases are a match to TRBD1. With 4 bases clipped from V and 14 bases from J, the junction kept 6 bases outside the gene matches. This CDR3 region has 12 residues. The germline gives CDR1 LGHDT, CDR2 YNNKEL (reference sequence). DNA of the CDR3: TGTGCCAGCAGCCCGTCCGGGACAGGGAAGTTCTTC. Its protein is CASSPSGTGKFF.

This clone was counted many times. The genes are TRBV3-1 (or the pseudogene TRBV3-2) and TRBJ1-6; 7 bases line up with TRBD1. Germline CDR1 and CDR2: LGHDT and YNNKEL (reference sequence). The J segment lost 7 bases and the V segment lost 2 bases, leaving 8 bases of the junction unmatched. The CDR3 loop spans 16 amino acids. CDR3 sequence: CASSQRQGPLNSPLHF. The CDR3 DNA sequence: TGTGCCAGCAGCCAACGACAGGGCCCTCTAAATTCACCCCTCCACTTT.